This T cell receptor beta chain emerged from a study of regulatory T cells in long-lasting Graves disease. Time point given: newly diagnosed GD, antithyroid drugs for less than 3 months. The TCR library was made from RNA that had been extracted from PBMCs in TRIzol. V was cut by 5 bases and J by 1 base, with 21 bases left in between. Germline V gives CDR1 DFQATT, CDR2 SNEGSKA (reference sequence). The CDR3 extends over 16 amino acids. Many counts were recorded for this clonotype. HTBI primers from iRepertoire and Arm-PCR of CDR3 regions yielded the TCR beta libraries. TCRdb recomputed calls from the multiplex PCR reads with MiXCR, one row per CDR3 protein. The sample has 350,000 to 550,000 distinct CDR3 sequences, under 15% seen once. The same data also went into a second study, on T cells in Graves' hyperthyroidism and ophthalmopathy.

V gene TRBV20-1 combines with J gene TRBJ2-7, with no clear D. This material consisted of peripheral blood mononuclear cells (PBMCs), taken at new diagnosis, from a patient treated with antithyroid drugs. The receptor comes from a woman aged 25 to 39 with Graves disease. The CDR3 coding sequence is TGCAGTGCTCCTGACCCTGCGACTTTGGGTTCCTACGAGCAGTACTTC. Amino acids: CSAPDPATLGSYEQYF.